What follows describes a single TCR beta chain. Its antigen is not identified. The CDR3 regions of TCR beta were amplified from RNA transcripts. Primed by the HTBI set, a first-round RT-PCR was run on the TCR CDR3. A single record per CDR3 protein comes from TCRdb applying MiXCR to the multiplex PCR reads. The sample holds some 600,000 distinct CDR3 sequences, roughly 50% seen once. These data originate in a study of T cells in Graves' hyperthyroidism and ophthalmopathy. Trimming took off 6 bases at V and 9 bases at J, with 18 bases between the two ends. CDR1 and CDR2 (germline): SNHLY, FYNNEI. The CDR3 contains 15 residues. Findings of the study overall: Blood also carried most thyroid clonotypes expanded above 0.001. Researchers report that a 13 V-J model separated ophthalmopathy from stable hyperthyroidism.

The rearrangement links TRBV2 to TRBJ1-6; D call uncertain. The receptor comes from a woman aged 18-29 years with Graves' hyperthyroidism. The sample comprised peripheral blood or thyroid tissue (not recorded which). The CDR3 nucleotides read TGTGCCAGCAGCCGATCGGGGAGTCTTAGTTCACCCCTCCACTTT. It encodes CASSRSGSLSSPLHF.